A single sample gave rise to the 26 T cell receptor beta chains below, sequenced in a study of blood T cell repertoires in COVID-19. Method: immunoSEQ multiplex PCR; TCRdb's copy keeps in-frame clones and lacks some. The sample shows some 97,000 clones, 80% to 95% of them seen only once. The sequencing input was peripheral blood. Receptors originate from a man in his 70s with acute or convalescent COVID-19.

The chain has TRBV5-5 and TRBJ1-3; 8 nucleotides agree with TRBD1. After removal of 5 bases from V and 2 bases from J, the junction contained 6 bases not matched to a gene. Germline V gene data show CDR1 as SGHKS and CDR2 as YYEKEE (reference sequence). This CDR3 contains 15 residues. The CDR3 protein is CASRLDRVAGNTIYF. CDR3 sequence (DNA): TGTGCCAGCAGACTGGACAGGGTGGCTGGAAACACCATATATTTT.

This clone turned up a few times. The V call is TRBV28, the J call TRBJ1-2, with TRBD1 matching 8 bases. From germline, CDR1 is MDHEN and CDR2 SYDVKM. Trimming at V came to 6 bases and at J to 6 bases, leaving 9 bases not matched to a gene. The CDR3 length is 14 residues. CDR3 loop: CASRKGQGRDGYTF. Here the CDR3 DNA reads TGTGCCAGCAGAAAAGGACAGGGTCGGGATGGCTACACCTTC.

The chain uses TRBV10-3 and TRBJ1-3; D remains unclear. V lost 6 bases to trimming and J lost 0 bases, with 9 bases between them. CDR1 and CDR2 from the germline V gene are ENHRY and SYGVKD. The CDR3 is 14 residues long. CDR3 residues: CAISGGSSGNTIYF. Here the CDR3 DNA reads TGTGCCATCAGCGGCGGGTCCTCTGGAAACACCATATATTTT.

The rearrangement uses TRBV7-9 and TRBJ1-6; 7 bases align to TRBD1. CDR3 length: 14 amino acids. The V segment lost 5 bases and the J segment 4 bases; nucleotides outside the gene matches: 2. Germline V gene lookup returns CDR1 SEHNR and CDR2 FQNEAQ (reference sequence). The CDR3 here is CASSGTVYNSPLHF. CDR3 in DNA: TGTGCCAGCAGCGGGACAGTTTATAATTCACCCCTCCACTTT.

The chain combines TRBV6-6 with TRBJ2-7; 9 nucleotides line up with TRBD2. Unmatched junction bases numbered 1, after V lost 0 bases and J lost 4 bases. The length of the CDR3 is 14 residues. Germline CDR1 and CDR2: MNHNY and SVGAGI (reference sequence). CDR3 amino acids: CASSYSSGGYEQYF. Here the CDR3 DNA reads TGTGCCAGCAGTTACTCTAGCGGGGGTTACGAGCAGTACTTC.

V gene TRBV7-2 combines with J gene TRBJ2-7, with TRBD1 matching over 7 bases. The germline gives CDR1 SGHTA, CDR2 FQGNSA. This CDR3 comprises 14 residues. The J segment lost 2 bases and the V segment lost 0 bases, leaving 1 base of the junction unmatched. The CDR3 DNA sequence: TGTGCCAGCAGCTTAGCCGGGACAGCCTACGAGCAGTACTTC. Its translation: CASSLAGTAYEQYF.

This clone is a singleton in its sample. The rearrangement joins TRBV5-4 to TRBJ2-3, with 11 bases fitting TRBD2. V lost 3 bases to trimming and J lost 4 bases; unmatched junction nucleotides: 10. The CDR3 sequence is 17 residues long. The germline gives CDR1 SGHNT, CDR2 YYREEE (reference sequence). The CDR3 is CASSSGHDSGGADTQYF. The DNA of the CDR3 is TGTGCCAGCAGCTCGGGCCATGATAGCGGGGGGGCAGATACGCAGTATTTT.

This chain links TRBV28 with TRBJ2-3; TRBD2 aligns across 10 bases. The CDR3 extends over 18 amino acids. CDR1 and CDR2 (germline): MDHEN, SYDVKM. V shed 7 bases and J 3 bases; nucleotides not matched to a gene: 16. CDR3 nucleotide sequence: TGTGCCAGCACCCTCCTAGCGGGAGTTGTCGCTGGGACAGATACGCAGTATTTT. Translated, it gives CASTLLAGVVAGTDTQYF. The whole variable domain, filled in from reference TRBV28 and TRBJ2-3, reads DVKVTQSSRYLVKRTGEKVFLECVQDMDHENMFWYRQDPGLGLRLIYFSYDVKMKEKGDIPEGYSVSREKKERFSLILESASTNQTSMYLCASTLLAGVVAGTDTQYFGPGTRLTVL.

This chain connects TRBV11-2 to TRBJ2-1; the match to TRBD2 covers 12 bases. The junction had 4 bases not matched to a gene; V was cut back by 2 bases and J by 8 bases. Looked up from germline, CDR1 is SGHAT and CDR2 is FQNNGV. CDR3 length: 15 residues. This chain's CDR3 is CASSLTSGGFYEQFF. The CDR3 DNA is TGTGCCAGCAGCTTAACTAGCGGGGGGTTCTATGAGCAGTTCTTC.

The rearrangement uses TRBV5-6 and TRBJ2-1, with D perhaps TRBD1 (6 bases). With 0 bases removed from V and 7 bases from J, the gap between germline ends came to 11 bases. CDR1 is SGHDT, CDR2 YYEEEE, per germline. This CDR3 comprises 14 residues. DNA for the CDR3: TGTGCCAGCAGCTTGGTTCGAGGGGGAAATGAGCAGTTCTTC. As protein: CASSLVRGGNEQFF.

This rearrangement joins TRBV15 to TRBJ1-2, with 7 bases aligning to TRBD1. Per germline, CDR1 LNHNV and CDR2 YYDKDF (reference sequence). The CDR3 contains 15 residues. J gave up 4 bases and V 1 base, and 6 bases lay outside the gene matches. The CDR3 nucleotides read TGTGCCACCAGCAGAGTAGGGGGCGAACGCTATGGCTACACCTTC. Residues: CATSRVGGERYGYTF.

This clone was recorded once. The chain combines TRBV19 with TRBJ1-3; 9 bases map to TRBD1. The CDR3 covers 14 residues. The germline gives CDR1 LNHDA, CDR2 SQIVND (reference sequence). The ends lost 8 bases at V and 4 bases at J; junction bases unmatched: 6. This CDR3 is CASSNRGHGNTIYF. The DNA of the CDR3 is TGTGCCAGTTCTAACAGGGGGCACGGAAACACCATATATTTT.

J is TRBJ1-2 and V is TRBV6-6, with D hard to call. This CDR3 comprises 15 residues. CDR1 and CDR2 from the germline V gene are MNHNY and SVGAGI (reference sequence). V was cut by 4 bases and J by 3 bases, with 15 bases left in between. The CDR3 loop is CASSSPRLQYYGYTF. CDR3 DNA sequence: TGTGCCAGCAGTTCTCCTAGACTGCAATACTATGGCTACACCTTC.

A single count supports this clone. The V gene is TRBV9, the J gene TRBJ2-3, with 11 bases matching TRBD2. Germline trimming cut 4 bases from V and 5 bases from J; bases unmatched to any gene: 9. CDR3 length: 16 residues. Germline CDR1 and CDR2: SGDLS and YYNGEE. DNA for the CDR3: TGTGCCAGCAGCCTCTCACTAGCGGGAGACAGAGATACGCAGTATTTT. This codes for CASSLSLAGDRDTQYF.

The chain links TRBV6-2 or TRBV6-3 to TRBJ1-4; unclear D gene. V shed 4 bases and J shed 0 bases, with 15 bases lying between them. Germline V lookup: CDR1 MNHEY, CDR2 SVGEGT. CDR3 length: 17 amino acids. CDR3 loop: CASSFRRHSPTNEKLFF. The CDR3 bases are TGTGCCAGCAGTTTCAGAAGACATTCTCCAACTAATGAAAAACTGTTTTTT.

The CDR3 here is CASSRGNGGYTF. CDR3 sequence (DNA): TGTGCCAGCAGCAGGGGAAATGGGGGCTACACCTTC. V is TRBV12-3 or TRBV12-4 and J is TRBJ1-2; a weak D match, TRBD1 (6 bases). V lost 6 bases and J lost 8, with 13 bases in between. This CDR3 is 12 amino acids long.

This rearrangement joins TRBV18 to TRBJ1-2; D is unclear. Germline V CDR1 and CDR2: KGHSH, LQKENI. The CDR3 has 12 amino acids. Trimming pared 5 bases from V and 5 bases from J, leaving 9 bases between. The CDR3 sequence: CASSGPGYGYTF. Here the CDR3 DNA reads TGTGCCAGCTCAGGGCCTGGGTATGGCTACACCTTC. Full variable domain (outside the CDR3, taken from reference TRBV18 and TRBJ1-2): NAGVMQNPRHLVRRRGQEARLRCSPMKGHSHVYWYRQLPEEGLKFMVYLQKENIIDESGMPKERFSAEFPKEGPSILRIQQVVRGDSAAYFCASSGPGYGYTFGSGTRLTVV.

The J gene is TRBJ1-1, the V gene TRBV11-3, with D uncertain. Germline lookup yields CDR1 SGHNT and CDR2 YENEEA. CDR3 length: 12 amino acids. V gave up 1 base and J gave up 6 bases, with 6 bases separating them. The CDR3 loop is CASSLVAAEAFF. The CDR3 DNA follows: TGTGCCAGCAGCTTAGTGGCCGCTGAAGCTTTCTTT.

V usage is TRBV4-3 and J usage is TRBJ1-4, with unresolved D. V was shortened by 2 bases and J by 7 bases, with 14 bases between the two germline ends. Per the germline V gene, CDR1 is LGHNA and CDR2 is YSLEER. This CDR3 has 15 residues. The chain's CDR3 is CASSQFPVLSEKLFF. The CDR3 nucleotides are TGCGCCAGCAGCCAATTTCCCGTTTTGAGTGAAAAACTGTTTTTT.

This rearrangement joins TRBV28 to TRBJ1-1; 9 positions match TRBD1. The junction had 10 bases not matched to a gene; V was cut back by 5 bases and J by 3 bases. CDR3 size: 16 residues. CDR1 is MDHEN, CDR2 SYDVKM, per germline. The DNA for the CDR3 is TGTGCCAGCAGTCCTGGGACAGGGTGGGTATACACTGAAGCTTTCTTT. Its translation: CASSPGTGWVYTEAFF. The full variable domain, completed using reference TRBV28 and TRBJ1-1, is DVKVTQSSRYLVKRTGEKVFLECVQDMDHENMFWYRQDPGLGLRLIYFSYDVKMKEKGDIPEGYSVSREKKERFSLILESASTNQTSMYLCASSPGTGWVYTEAFFGQGTRLTVV.

The chain links TRBV3-1 (or the pseudogene TRBV3-2) to TRBJ1-1; no firm D call. The CDR3 consists of 15 residues. The V and J ends lost 4 bases and 4 bases respectively, with 16 bases between them. The V gene's germline CDR1 is LGHDT and CDR2 YNNKEL (reference sequence). The CDR3: CASSRIGGLGTEAFF. For the CDR3, the DNA is TGTGCCAGCAGCCGGATAGGAGGGCTGGGCACTGAAGCTTTCTTT.

The chain uses TRBV28 and TRBJ2-7, with D tentatively TRBD1 (7 bases). CDR3 length: 12 residues. Trimming took 10 bases from V and 0 from J, leaving 10 bases between them. Germline V gives CDR1 MDHEN, CDR2 SYDVKM. CDR3 residues: CATRGASYEQYF. CDR3 in DNA: TGTGCCACCAGGGGGGCCTCCTACGAGCAGTACTTC.

The rearrangement joins TRBV25-1 to TRBJ1-5; a possible D gene is TRBD1 (5 bases). Germline CDR1 MGHDK, CDR2 SYGVNS. The ends were cut back, 2 bases at V and 4 bases at J, with 15 bases in the middle. The CDR3 covers 16 residues. CDR3 DNA sequence: TGTGCCAGCAGTGAAGGAACCTCCGGGGGGAATCAGCCCCAGCATTTT. Encoded protein: CASSEGTSGGNQPQHF.

V usage is TRBV12-3 or TRBV12-4 and J usage is TRBJ2-5; the D gene is possibly TRBD1 (6 bases). The CDR3 contains 12 residues. The V end lost 3 bases, the J end lost 4 bases, and 6 bases lay between the germline ends. The CDR3: CASSFRGETQYF. The CDR3 DNA reads as TGTGCCAGCAGTTTCAGGGGAGAGACCCAGTACTTC.

V gene TRBV18 combines with J gene TRBJ2-5, with D hard to call. This CDR3 comprises 13 residues. V was trimmed by 3 bases and J by 4 bases, leaving 9 bases between them. Germline CDR1 KGHSH, CDR2 LQKENI. CDR3 amino acids: CASSPGQLETQYF. Written as DNA, the CDR3 is TGTGCCAGCTCACCTGGGCAGCTAGAGACCCAGTACTTC.

This chain joins TRBV11-1 and TRBJ1-1; tentative D call: TRBD1 (6 bases). The V end lost 5 bases, the J end lost 6 bases, and 13 bases lay between the germline ends. The germline V gene has CDR1 SGHAT and CDR2 FQDESV (reference sequence). The CDR3 runs 13 residues. CDR3 sequence (DNA): TGTGCCAGCAGCAACAGGGAGGGCGCTGAAGCTTTCTTT. As protein: CASSNREGAEAFF. Supplemented by reference TRBV11-1 and TRBJ1-1, the full variable domain reads EAEVAQSPRYKITEKSQAVAFWCDPISGHATLYWYRQILGQGPELLVQFQDESVVDDSQLPKDRFSAERLKGVDSTLKIQPAELGDSAMYLCASSNREGAEAFFGQGTRLTVV.